At least ten counts were recorded for the clone carrying this TCR beta chain. This sample is part of a study of T cells in Graves' hyperthyroidism and ophthalmopathy. About the research overall: The initial diagnosis was the point when peripheral blood was collected, ahead of any treatment.

The CDR3 runs to 17 residues. J was trimmed by 1 base and V by 4 bases; bases with no gene match: 7. The V gene's germline CDR1 is LGHDT and CDR2 YNNKEL (reference sequence). Amplified TCR beta CDR3 regions came from RNA transcripts. The HTBI primer set served for first-round RT-PCR of the TCR CDR3. One entry per CDR3 protein, called by TCRdb with MiXCR from the multiplex PCR reads. The sample holds around 300,000 distinct CDR3 sequences, less than 15% seen once. Patients between 18 and 65 years old had hyperthyroidism, newly diagnosed and lasting under 2 months. Criteria for exclusion of patients were uncontrolled infection, other autoimmune disease, pregnancy or lactation. Cells are PBMCs isolated from more than 8.5 ml of fresh blood.

The chain employs TRBV3-1 and TRBJ2-7, with TRBD2 matching over 13 bases. Sequencing used blood. This clonotype was obtained from a woman aged 25-40 years with Graves' hyperthyroidism that later progressed to Graves' ophthalmopathy. The CDR3 loop is CASSPSGTSGASYEQYF. The CDR3 DNA reads TGTGCCAGCAGCCCATCCGGGACTAGCGGGGCTTCCTACGAGCAGTACTTC.